This TCR beta chain was sequenced in a study of T cells in women clearing cervical HPV infection. Remarks on this clone: The read halts 3 residues ahead of the CDR3 end, with the missing end drawn from the germline J gene.

Cervical HPV DNA detected by MY09/MY11 PCR, typed by dot-blot. Germline V gene data show CDR1 as SNHLY and CDR2 as FYNNEI. The CDR3 has 13 amino acids. The data were produced by immunoSEQ multiplex PCR, yet TCRdb's version contains in-frame clones alone and is incomplete. This repertoire includes around 30,000 clones. The clonotype comes from a woman aged 18-69 years with a cervical HPV16 infection that either progressed to CIN3+ or cleared (not recorded which). The sample taken for sequencing was blood buffy coat. The chain employs TRBV2 and TRBJ2-5; no clear D. CDR3 DNA (partial): TGTGCCAGCAAAAAAGGCGCCACAGATACC. Translating it yields CASKKGATDT. In full, the CDR3 reads CASKKGATDTQYF. Based on the CDR3 plus reference TRBV2 and TRBJ2-5, the full variable domain is EPEVTQTPSHQVTQMGQEVILRCVPISNHLYFYWYRQILGQKVEFLVSFYNNEISEKSEIFDDQFSVERPDGSNFTLKIRSTKLEDSAMYFCASKKGATDTQYFGPGTRLLVL.